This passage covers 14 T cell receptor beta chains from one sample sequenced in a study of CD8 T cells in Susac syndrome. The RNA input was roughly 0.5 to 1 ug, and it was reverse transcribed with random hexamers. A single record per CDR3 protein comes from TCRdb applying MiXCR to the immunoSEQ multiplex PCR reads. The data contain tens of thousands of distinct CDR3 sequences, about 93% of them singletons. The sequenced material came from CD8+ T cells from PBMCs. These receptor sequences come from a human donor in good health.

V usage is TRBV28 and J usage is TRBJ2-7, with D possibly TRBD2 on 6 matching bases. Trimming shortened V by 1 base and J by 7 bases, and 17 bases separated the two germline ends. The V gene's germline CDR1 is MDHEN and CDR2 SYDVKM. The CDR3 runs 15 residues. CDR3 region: CASSLYRDFQWEQYV. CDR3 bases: TGTGCCAGCAGTTTATACCGGGACTTCCAATGGGAGCAGTACGTC.

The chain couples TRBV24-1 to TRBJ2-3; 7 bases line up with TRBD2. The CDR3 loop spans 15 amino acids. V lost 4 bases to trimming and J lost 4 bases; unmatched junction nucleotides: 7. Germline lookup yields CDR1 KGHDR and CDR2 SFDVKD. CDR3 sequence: CATSDRKRGPDTQYF. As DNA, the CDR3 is TGTGCCACCAGTGACCGGAAGCGGGGCCCAGATACGCAGTATTTT.

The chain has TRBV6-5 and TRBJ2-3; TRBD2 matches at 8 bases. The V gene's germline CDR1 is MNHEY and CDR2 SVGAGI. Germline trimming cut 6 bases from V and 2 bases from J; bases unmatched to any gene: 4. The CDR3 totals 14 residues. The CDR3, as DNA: TGTGCCAGCAGCCGTAGCGGGACCACAGATACGCAGTATTTT. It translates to CASSRSGTTDTQYF.

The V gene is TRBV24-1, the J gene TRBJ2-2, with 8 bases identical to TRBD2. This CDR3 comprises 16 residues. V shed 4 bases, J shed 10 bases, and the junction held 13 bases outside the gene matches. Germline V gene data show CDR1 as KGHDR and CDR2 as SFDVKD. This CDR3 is CATSDPRSGGEEELFF. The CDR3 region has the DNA TGTGCCACCAGTGACCCAAGAAGCGGGGGAGAGGAGGAGCTGTTTTTT.

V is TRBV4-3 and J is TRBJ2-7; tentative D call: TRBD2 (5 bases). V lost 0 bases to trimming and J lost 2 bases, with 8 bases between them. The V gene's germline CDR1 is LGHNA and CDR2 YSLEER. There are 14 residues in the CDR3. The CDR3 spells CASSQETEAYEQYF. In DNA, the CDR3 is TGCGCCAGCAGCCAAGAGACGGAGGCCTACGAGCAGTACTTC.

The CDR3 bases are TGCGCCAGCAGCCTAACGGGTAGCTCCTATAATTCACCCCTCCACTTT. It yields the protein CASSLTGSSYNSPLHF. The chain couples TRBV5-1 to TRBJ1-6; D is unresolved. CDR1 SGHRS and CDR2 YFSETQ come from the germline V gene. The CDR3 loop spans 16 amino acids. V was pared by 4 bases and J by 0 bases, with 11 bases between.

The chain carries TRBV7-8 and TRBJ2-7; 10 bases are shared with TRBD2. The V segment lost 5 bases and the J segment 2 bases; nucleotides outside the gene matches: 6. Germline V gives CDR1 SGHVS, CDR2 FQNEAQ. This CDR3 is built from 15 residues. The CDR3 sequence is CASSPLAGVTYEQYV. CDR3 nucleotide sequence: TGTGCCAGCAGCCCCCTAGCGGGAGTAACCTACGAGCAGTACGTC.

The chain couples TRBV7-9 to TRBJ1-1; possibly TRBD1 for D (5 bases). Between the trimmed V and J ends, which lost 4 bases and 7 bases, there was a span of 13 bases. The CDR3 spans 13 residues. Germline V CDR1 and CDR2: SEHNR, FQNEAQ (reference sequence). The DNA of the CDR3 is TGTGCCAGCAGCTCCAGGGAGGGGATTGAAGCTTTCTTT. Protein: CASSSREGIEAFF.

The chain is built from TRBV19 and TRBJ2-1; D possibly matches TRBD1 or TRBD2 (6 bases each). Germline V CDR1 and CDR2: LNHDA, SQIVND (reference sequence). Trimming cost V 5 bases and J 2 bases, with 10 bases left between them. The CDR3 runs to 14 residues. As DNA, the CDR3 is TGTGCCAGTAGTGTCGGGGGCGCCTACAATGAGCAGTTCTTC. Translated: CASSVGGAYNEQFF.

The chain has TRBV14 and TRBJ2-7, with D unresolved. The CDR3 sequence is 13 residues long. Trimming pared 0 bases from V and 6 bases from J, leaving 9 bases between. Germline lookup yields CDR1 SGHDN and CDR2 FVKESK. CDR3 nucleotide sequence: TGTGCCAGCAGCCAAGAGCCGGCCGGCGAGCAGTACGTC. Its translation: CASSQEPAGEQYV.

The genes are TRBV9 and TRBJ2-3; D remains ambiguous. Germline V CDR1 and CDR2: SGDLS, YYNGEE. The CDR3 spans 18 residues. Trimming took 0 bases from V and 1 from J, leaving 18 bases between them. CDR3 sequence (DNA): TGTGCCAGCAGCGTAGCTACGGCGGTCTTTAGAGGCACAGATACGCAGTATTTT. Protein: CASSVATAVFRGTDTQYF.

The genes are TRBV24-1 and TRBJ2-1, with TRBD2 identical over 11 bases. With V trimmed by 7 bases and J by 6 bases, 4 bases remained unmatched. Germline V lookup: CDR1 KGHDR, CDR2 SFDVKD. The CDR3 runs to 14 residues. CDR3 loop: CATRTSGTANEQFF. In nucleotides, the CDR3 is TGTGCCACCAGGACTAGCGGGACGGCCAATGAGCAGTTCTTC.

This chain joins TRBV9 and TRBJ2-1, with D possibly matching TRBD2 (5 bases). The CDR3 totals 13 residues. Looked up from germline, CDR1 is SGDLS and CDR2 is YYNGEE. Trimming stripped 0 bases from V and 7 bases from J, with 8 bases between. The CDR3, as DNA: TGTGCCAGCAGCGTAGAGGAGGTTAATGAGCAGTTCTTC. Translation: CASSVEEVNEQFF.

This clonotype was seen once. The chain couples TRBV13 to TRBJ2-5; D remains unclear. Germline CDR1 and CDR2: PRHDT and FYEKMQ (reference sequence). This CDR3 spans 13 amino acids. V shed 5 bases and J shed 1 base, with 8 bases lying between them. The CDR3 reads CASSLESQETQYF. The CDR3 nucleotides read TGTGCCAGCAGCCTGGAATCCCAAGAGACCCAGTACTTC.